These T cell receptor beta chains were read from a single sample in a study of cytomegalovirus exposure and HLA in healthy donors. Clones were read by immunoSEQ multiplex PCR, and TCRdb kept only the in-frame ones, dropping some. The sample lists 50,000 to 55,000 clones; 55% to 80% were seen once. The sequencing sample was made of PBMCs. The receptors were gathered from a woman in her 50s in good health and CMV-seropositive. Each CDR3 is given with its conserved first and last residue. Fields, in order: D gene, V gene, clone size, J gene, CDR3 DNA, CDR3 protein. D genes are given only for firm matches. Expanded clones are given a class, and other clones once, few, many or no size at all.

D: NA; V: TRBV27; size: NA; J: TRBJ2-3; DNA: TGTGCCAGCAGTTTAGGGCTCGGTACGCAGTATTTT; CDR3: CASSLGLGTQYF
D: NA; V: TRBV29-1; size: NA; J: TRBJ2-3; DNA: TGCAGCGTTGACCCGACAGGGACTAGCACAGATACGCAGTATTTT; CDR3: CSVDPTGTSTDTQYF
D: NA; V: TRBV4-3; size: many; J: TRBJ2-1; DNA: TGCGCCAGCAGCCAAGATGACGGAGGGAGGGGGAATGAGCAGTTCTTC; CDR3: CASSQDDGGRGNEQFF
D: TRBD2; V: TRBV2; size: NA; J: TRBJ2-1; DNA: TGTGCCAGCAGAGCAACTAGCGGGAGCACCGCTGAGCAGTTCTTC; CDR3: CASRATSGSTAEQFF
D: NA; V: TRBV4-1; size: NA; J: TRBJ2-5; DNA: TGCGCCAGCAGCCAAGAGGACCGGGGGGCGGAGACCCAGTACTTC; CDR3: CASSQEDRGAETQYF
D: TRBD1; V: TRBV7-3; size: NA; J: TRBJ2-7; DNA: TGTGCCAGCAGCCCTGGACAGGGCCACTACGAGCAGTACTTC; CDR3: CASSPGQGHYEQYF
D: TRBD1; V: TRBV11-2; size: NA; J: TRBJ2-7; DNA: TGTGCCAGCAGCTCATCCGGGACAGGTGACTACGAGCAGTACTTC; CDR3: CASSSSGTGDYEQYF
D: TRBD2; V: TRBV5-4; size: few; J: TRBJ2-1; DNA: TGTGCCAGCAGCAAACCCCTAGCGGGGGATGAGCAGTTCTTC; CDR3: CASSKPLAGDEQFF
D: TRBD1; V: TRBV19; size: NA; J: TRBJ2-7; DNA: TGTGCCAGTAGCGGGACAGGGCGATCCTACGAGCAGTACTTC; CDR3: CASSGTGRSYEQYF
D: TRBD1; V: TRBV15; size: NA; J: TRBJ2-3; DNA: TGTGCCACCAGCAGCTTTGGGGGGACAGGGGGCAGAAATACGCAGTATTTT; CDR3: CATSSFGGTGGRNTQYF
D: NA; V: TRBV7-8; size: NA; J: TRBJ2-3; DNA: TGTGCCAGCAGCTTACGTAGTAGCGGACTGACAGATACGCAGTATTTT; CDR3: CASSLRSSGLTDTQYF
D: TRBD1; V: TRBV7-9; size: NA; J: TRBJ2-5; DNA: TGTGCCAGCAGCCACCGGGACAGAGGAGAGACCCAGTACTTC; CDR3: CASSHRDRGETQYF
D: NA; V: TRBV2; size: once; J: TRBJ1-3; DNA: TGTGCCAGCAGTGTGGGGGGGCTCTCTGGAAACACCATATATTTT; CDR3: CASSVGGLSGNTIYF
D: NA; V: TRBV5-1; size: NA; J: TRBJ2-2; DNA: TGCGCCAGCAGCTTGGTACCCGGGGTTAACACCGGGGAGCTGTTTTTT; CDR3: CASSLVPGVNTGELFF
D: NA; V: TRBV27; size: NA; J: TRBJ1-5; DNA: TGTGCCATCGGGTCAAATCTTAACGGGGAGCCCCAGCATTTT; CDR3: CAIGSNLNGEPQHF
D: NA; V: TRBV25-1; size: few; J: TRBJ1-5; DNA: TGTGCCAGCAACTTCGGGGGTCAGCCCCAGCATTTT; CDR3: CASNFGGQPQHF
D: NA; V: TRBV5-1; size: NA; J: TRBJ2-5; DNA: TGCGCCAGCAGCTTGGGGCAGAGGGAGACCCAGTACTTC; CDR3: CASSLGQRETQYF
D: NA; V: TRBV9; size: NA; J: TRBJ1-4; DNA: TGTGCCAGCAGCGTAGGCGGAGGGACCCCCAATGAAAAACTGTTTTTT; CDR3: CASSVGGGTPNEKLFF
D: TRBD2; V: TRBV5-1; size: NA; J: TRBJ2-5; DNA: TGCGCCAGCAGCAAAGGGGACTACCCTCGGGAGACCCAGTACTTC; CDR3: CASSKGDYPRETQYF
D: TRBD1; V: TRBV6-5; size: NA; J: TRBJ2-7; DNA: TGTGCCAGCAGTTACCCACCGGGACAGGGGTTATACGAGCAGTACTTC; CDR3: CASSYPPGQGLYEQYF
D: TRBD1; V: TRBV4-1; size: many; J: TRBJ2-1; DNA: TGCGCCAGCAGCCAAGGGACAGGGGGTTACAATGAGCAGTTCTTC; CDR3: CASSQGTGGYNEQFF
D: TRBD1; V: TRBV6-5; size: NA; J: TRBJ1-4; DNA: TGTGCCAGCAGGTTCCAGGGGGTTAATGAAAAACTGTTTTTT; CDR3: CASRFQGVNEKLFF
D: NA; V: TRBV4-2; size: once; J: TRBJ2-7; DNA: TGTGCCAGCAGCCAGGGGTCAGGGGAAGGCTACGAGCAGTACTTC; CDR3: CASSQGSGEGYEQYF
D: NA; V: TRBV7-2; size: few; J: TRBJ1-1; DNA: TGTGCCAGCAGCTTAATTACAGGGAGCACTGAAGCTTTCTTT; CDR3: CASSLITGSTEAFF
D: NA; V: TRBV7-7; size: NA; J: TRBJ2-1; DNA: TGTGCCAGCAGCCGGGGGAATTACAATGAGCAGTTCTTC; CDR3: CASSRGNYNEQFF
D: NA; V: TRBV2; size: NA; J: TRBJ2-1; DNA: TGTGCCAGCAGTGGACAGAACAATGAGCAGTTCTTC; CDR3: CASSGQNNEQFF
D: NA; V: TRBV28; size: few; J: TRBJ1-2; DNA: TGTGCCAGCAGTTCCTGGGAGGGTGGAGGCTACACCTTC; CDR3: CASSSWEGGGYTF
D: NA; V: TRBV15; size: NA; J: TRBJ1-3; DNA: TGTGCCACCAGCAGCCTCAGGGGCTCTGGAAACACCATATATTTT; CDR3: CATSSLRGSGNTIYF
D: NA; V: TRBV6-1; size: NA; J: TRBJ2-7; DNA: TGTGCCAGCAGTGAAGCGTGGTCCGATAGAGGCTTC; CDR3: CASSEAWSDRGF
D: NA; V: TRBV15; size: NA; J: TRBJ2-7; DNA: TGTGCCACCGGCAGAGATGTAACTAGCTACGAGCAGTACTTC; CDR3: CATGRDVTSYEQYF
D: NA; V: TRBV28; size: NA; J: TRBJ2-7; DNA: TGTGCCAGCAGTTTAATCGGCGGGGCCCGGTACGAGCAGTACTTC; CDR3: CASSLIGGARYEQYF
D: TRBD2; V: TRBV7-2; size: once; J: TRBJ2-3; DNA: TGTGCCAGCAGCTTAGTTTCGGGGGGGGATACGCAGTATTTT; CDR3: CASSLVSGGDTQYF
D: TRBD2; V: TRBV9; size: NA; J: TRBJ2-2; DNA: TGTGCCAGCAGCGTAGGGGGGCGGGAGGCCGGGGAGCTGTTTTTT; CDR3: CASSVGGREAGELFF
D: NA; V: TRBV4-3; size: NA; J: TRBJ1-2; DNA: TGCGCCAGCAGCCAAGGGACGGGACTTAACTATGGCTACACCTTC; CDR3: CASSQGTGLNYGYTF
D: NA; V: TRBV21-1; size: few; J: TRBJ1-1; DNA: TGTGCCAGCAGCAAAGCGCGGGGCCGACGCACTGAAGCTTTCTTT; CDR3: CASSKARGRRTEAFF
D: NA; V: TRBV9; size: NA; J: TRBJ2-1; DNA: TGTGCCAGCAGCGCAGAGGGTTACAATGAGCAGTTCTTC; CDR3: CASSAEGYNEQFF
D: TRBD1; V: TRBV29-1; size: NA; J: TRBJ2-1; DNA: TGCAGCGTTGAAAGGGGGCTCAATGAGCAGTTCTTC; CDR3: CSVERGLNEQFF
D: NA; V: TRBV27; size: NA; J: TRBJ2-3; DNA: TGTGCCAGCAGTTTGAGTAGCCTAGATACGCAGTATTTT; CDR3: CASSLSSLDTQYF